The 32 T cell receptor beta chains in this list originate from one sample, sequenced in a study of T cells in Graves' hyperthyroidism and ophthalmopathy (dated by TCRdb to the late 2010s). The library relied on multiplex PCR. The sequencer listed for this sample is Illumina HiSeq 2000. Amplification of TCR beta CDR3 regions was carried out from RNA transcripts. For the first round of RT-PCR on the TCR CDR3, the HTBI primer set was used together with the Qiagen OneStep RT-PCR kit. The public reads were reanalyzed by TCRdb: fastp trimming at Q25, MiXCR alignment, in-frame beta chains only. Rows with a matching CDR3 protein are joined into one entry that keeps the most common DNA and genes. This sample has fewer than 750,000 distinct CDR3 sequences in its table, and roughly 50% of those were observed once. Roughly 8.2% of the sample is in the top ten clones. Sequenced material: peripheral blood or thyroid tissue (not recorded which). These receptors came from a woman under 30 with Graves' hyperthyroidism.

Regarding this clonotype: Just one base apart from a much larger clone, this may be a read error. V and J are TRBV5-5 and TRBJ2-5, with a weak D call TRBD1 (5 bases). Germline CDR1 and CDR2: SGHKS and YYEKEE (reference sequence). CDR3 size: 15 residues. In DNA, the CDR3 is TGCGCCAGCAGCCAAGAATCCCGACAGATAGTGACCCAGTACTTC. This gives the protein CASSQESRQIVTQYF. Full variable domain (missing parts from reference TRBV5-5 and TRBJ2-5): DAGVTQSPTHLIKTRGQQVTLRCSPISGHKSVSWYQQVLGQGPQFIFQYYEKEERGRGNFPDRFSARQFPNYSSELNVNALLLGDSALYLCASSQESRQIVTQYFGPGTRLLVL.

The chain employs TRBV29-1 and TRBJ1-6; a possible D gene is TRBD1 (5 bases). Trimming removed 7 bases at V and 13 bases at J, with 11 bases between. Per germline, CDR1 SQVTM and CDR2 ANQGSEA. The CDR3 is 10 residues long. CDR3 amino acids: CSAGGGPLHF. CDR3 DNA: TGCAGCGCCGGCGGGGGGCCCCTCCACTTT.

This clonotype was seen many times. The chain carries TRBV25-1 and TRBJ1-5; no clear D. The V gene lost 4 bases and the J gene lost 7 bases, with 23 bases spanning the gap. Germline CDR1 is MGHDK and CDR2 is SYGVNS. CDR3 length: 17 amino acids. As DNA, the CDR3 is TGTGCCAGCAGTGTAAAAGTCACTTCGAGGACCGAGCAGCCCCAGCATTTT. Translation gives CASSVKVTSRTEQPQHF.

This clonotype was recorded at least ten times. The chain joins TRBV5-5 to TRBJ2-7; a possible D gene is TRBD2 (6 bases). Germline lookup yields CDR1 SGHKS and CDR2 YYEKEE (reference sequence). CDR3 length equals 13 residues. V was trimmed by 1 base and J by 7 bases, leaving 12 bases between them. The CDR3 loop is CASSLLGGGEQYF. The CDR3 DNA sequence: TGTGCCAGCAGCTTGCTGGGGGGAGGAGAGCAGTACTTC. Full variable domain (rest looked up from reference TRBV5-5 and TRBJ2-7): DAGVTQSPTHLIKTRGQQVTLRCSPISGHKSVSWYQQVLGQGPQFIFQYYEKEERGRGNFPDRFSARQFPNYSSELNVNALLLGDSALYLCASSLLGGGEQYFGPGTRLTVT.

This clonotype was seen a single time. A much larger clone differs by one base, so this may be a read error. This chain connects TRBV13 to TRBJ2-5; tentatively, D is TRBD2 (6 bases). The germline V gene has CDR1 PRHDT and CDR2 FYEKMQ (reference sequence). V was cut by 3 bases and J by 4 bases, with 18 bases left in between. The CDR3 runs 16 residues. The CDR3: CASSFSPTTGVETQYF. CDR3 nucleotides: TGTGCCAGCAGCTTTTCCCCCACGACGGGAGTAGAGACCCAGTACTTC.

In its sample, this clonotype was seen many times. V is TRBV19 and J is TRBJ2-2, with 8 positions matching TRBD2. Per the germline V gene, CDR1 is LNHDA and CDR2 is SQIVND (reference sequence). The junction had 3 bases not matched to a gene; V was cut back by 7 bases and J by 5 bases. This CDR3 region has 13 residues. The DNA of the CDR3 is TGTGCCAGTACAAAGCGGGAGACCGGGGAGCTGTTTTTT. It translates to CASTKRETGELFF.

This clonotype was observed a single time. This chain uses TRBV2 with TRBJ2-7, with unresolved D. The V end was cut by 2 bases, the J end by 3 bases, with 17 bases between. CDR3 size: 16 residues. CDR1 is SNHLY and CDR2 is FYNNEI in the germline V gene. CDR3: CASSETLRVKGYEQYF. CDR3 sequence (DNA): TGTGCCAGCAGTGAAACCCTCCGGGTTAAAGGCTACGAGCAGTACTTC.

This clonotype was counted a few times. This chain uses TRBV7-2 with TRBJ2-7; 9 nucleotides align to TRBD2. The J call may be incorrect, as the DNA end agrees better with TRBJ2-4. Germline V lookup: CDR1 SGHTA, CDR2 FQGNSA. The CDR3 length is 13 residues. The CDR3 sequence is CASSGTSRNIQYF. The CDR3 region has the DNA TGTGCCAGCAGCGGGACTAGCCGTAACATTCAGTACTTC.

This clonotype was seen a handful of times. J is TRBJ1-6 and V is TRBV11-2; unclear D gene. This CDR3 spans 15 amino acids. From germline, CDR1 is SGHAT and CDR2 FQNNGV. V was clipped by 8 bases and J by 0 bases, with 11 bases between them. The CDR3 spells CASSSGSSYNSPLHF. In nucleotides, the CDR3 is TGTGCCAGCTCATCCGGGAGCTCCTATAATTCACCCCTCCACTTT.

The genes are TRBV2 and TRBJ1-2, with D uncertain. Germline CDR1 is SNHLY and CDR2 is FYNNEI. The CDR3 is 13 residues long. Trimming removed 6 bases at V and 8 bases at J, with 16 bases between. The CDR3: CASRSGRLFGYTF. The CDR3 region has the DNA TGTGCCAGCAGGAGCGGGAGGTTATTCGGCTACACCTTC.

This clonotype was counted a few times. The rearrangement joins TRBV5-1 to TRBJ2-2, with TRBD1 matching 8 bases. CDR3 length equals 18 residues. J lost 4 bases, V lost 0 bases, and 11 bases had no gene match. In germline, CDR1 is SGHRS, CDR2 YFSETQ. Here the CDR3 DNA reads TGCGCCAGCAGCTTGGATCAGACAGGGGCCGAAACCACCGGGGAGCTGTTTTTT. Protein sequence: CASSLDQTGAETTGELFF.

The chain combines TRBV29-1 with TRBJ2-7, with D perhaps given as TRBD1 or TRBD2 (5 bases each). Germline V gives CDR1 SQVTM, CDR2 ANQGSEA. The CDR3 has 12 residues. V lost 7 bases to trimming and J lost 0 bases, with 10 bases between them. The CDR3 DNA is TGCAGCGCCGTGGGGGACTCCTACGAGCAGTACTTC. It translates to CSAVGDSYEQYF.

This clonotype was detected a few times. The V gene is TRBV4-2, the J gene TRBJ2-7; TRBD2 agrees at 14 bases. Per the germline V gene, CDR1 is LGHNA and CDR2 is YNFKEQ. CDR3 length: 19 amino acids. V shed 0 bases and J 3 bases; nucleotides not matched to a gene: 10. The chain's CDR3 is CASSQEVGTSGRGSYEQYF. CDR3 nucleotide sequence: TGTGCCAGCAGCCAAGAAGTCGGGACTAGCGGGAGAGGGAGCTACGAGCAGTACTTC.

The rearrangement uses TRBV20-1 and TRBJ2-7, with TRBD1 identical over 7 bases. The CDR3 loop spans 16 amino acids. J was trimmed by 6 bases and V by 0 bases; bases with no gene match: 14. Per germline, CDR1 DFQATT and CDR2 SNEGSKA (reference sequence). DNA of the CDR3: TGCAGTGCTAGAGATAGTAGGCGACAGGGTGTCTTCGAGCAGTACTTC. Its translation is CSARDSRRQGVFEQYF.

The V and J genes are TRBV2 and TRBJ1-4; D is unclear. Trimming left V 7 bases short and J 3 bases short, with 33 bases between. The germline gives CDR1 SNHLY, CDR2 FYNNEI. The CDR3 has 21 amino acids. CDR3 residues: CASTGEMRENPNEQANEKLFF. As DNA, the CDR3 is TGTGCCAGCACCGGAGAGATGCGGGAGAACCCCAATGAGCAGGCTAATGAAAAACTGTTTTTT.

The chain is built from TRBV12-3 or TRBV12-4 and TRBJ2-5, with 12 positions matching TRBD2. The junction had 10 bases not matched to a gene; V was cut back by 5 bases and J by 0 bases. The CDR3 is made up of 18 amino acids. The CDR3, as DNA: TGTGCCAGCAGTCCACCCCTAGGACTAGCGGGACACCAAGAGACCCAGTACTTC. Protein: CASSPPLGLAGHQETQYF.

This chain connects TRBV7-9 to TRBJ2-3; no firm D call. This CDR3 is 16 amino acids long. Germline assignment: CDR1 SEHNR and CDR2 FQNEAQ (reference sequence). V was pared by 4 bases and J by 4 bases, with 18 bases between. CDR3 in DNA: TGTGCCAGCAGCTCTCCAGACATCCTCTGGGCAGATACGCAGTATTTT. Amino acid sequence: CASSSPDILWADTQYF.

The V gene is TRBV12-3 or TRBV12-4, the J gene TRBJ2-5; the D call may be TRBD1 or TRBD2 (5 bases each). CDR3 size: 14 residues. Deletions cut 5 bases from V and 2 bases from J, with 12 bases between. CDR3 sequence reads: CASSGVEGQETQYF. In nucleotides, the CDR3 is TGTGCCAGCAGTGGGGTCGAGGGGCAAGAGACCCAGTACTTC.

This clonotype has at least ten counts. The chain couples TRBV7-9 to TRBJ1-6, with D possibly TRBD1 on 5 matching bases. V was cut by 1 base and J by 9 bases, with 13 bases left in between. The CDR3 runs to 15 residues. Germline V gene sequence: CDR1 SEHNR, CDR2 FQNEAQ (reference sequence). The DNA for the CDR3 is TGTGCCAGCAGCTTAGAGACAGTTTTGGGTTCACCCCTCCACTTT. Residues: CASSLETVLGSPLHF.

This clonotype was recorded many times. The genes are TRBV7-9 and TRBJ2-5; a weak D match, TRBD2 (6 bases). The CDR3 length is 16 residues. Germline assignment: CDR1 SEHNR and CDR2 FQNEAQ (reference sequence). The V and J ends lost 5 bases and 1 base respectively, with 17 bases between them. The CDR3 protein is CASSPPQTRVQETQYF. The CDR3 coding sequence is TGTGCCAGCAGCCCCCCCCAGACTAGAGTCCAAGAGACCCAGTACTTC.

Points on this clonotype: This may arise from a read error, as a much more abundant clone is one base away. The J gene is TRBJ2-5, the V gene TRBV4-1; the D gene is possibly TRBD2 (5 bases). Trimming took off 1 base at V and 5 bases at J, with 8 bases between the two ends. The CDR3 is made up of 13 amino acids. Germline lookup yields CDR1 MGHRA and CDR2 YSYEKL. CDR3 nucleotides: TGCGCCAGCAGCCAAGCTAGAGGGGAGACCCAGTACTTC. This sequence encodes CASSQARGETQYF.

This clonotype was counted at least ten times. The CDR3 nucleotides read TGTGCCAGCAGCTCACCGGGACAGGGGCGGCTTAACTATGGCTACACCTTC. The encoded protein is CASSSPGQGRLNYGYTF. This chain uses TRBV7-9 with TRBJ1-2; 10 bases are shared with TRBD1. The CDR3 length is 17 residues. J lost 1 base, V lost 4 bases, and 9 bases had no gene match. From germline, CDR1 is SEHNR and CDR2 FQNEAQ (reference sequence).

This chain connects TRBV10-3 to TRBJ1-2; the match to TRBD1 covers 12 bases. The length of the CDR3 is 18 residues. Germline loops: CDR1 ENHRY, CDR2 SYGVKD. V gave up 6 bases and J gave up 4 bases; unmatched junction bases: 15. The CDR3 loop is CAISRTGTGGRSTYGYTF. The CDR3 coding sequence is TGTGCCATCAGCCGGACAGGGACAGGGGGCCGCTCTACCTATGGCTACACCTTC.

The table lists this clonotype with many counts. CDR3 region: CASSPYTGTKPEAFF. CDR3 sequence (DNA): TGTGCCAGCAGCCCTTATACAGGGACTAAACCTGAAGCTTTCTTT. V gene TRBV2 combines with J gene TRBJ1-1; tentatively, D is TRBD1 (6 bases). The V end was cut by 6 bases, the J end by 6 bases, with 20 bases between. Per the germline V gene, CDR1 is SNHLY and CDR2 is FYNNEI. This CDR3 has 15 residues. The full variable domain, in which reference TRBV2 and TRBJ1-1 provide the parts outside the CDR3, is EPEVTQTPSHQVTQMGQEVILRCVPISNHLYFYWYRQILGQKVEFLVSFYNNEISEKSEIFDDQFSVERPDGSNFTLKIRSTKLEDSAMYFCASSPYTGTKPEAFFGQGTRLTVV.

The chain couples TRBV12-3 or TRBV12-4 to TRBJ1-4, with D perhaps matching TRBD1 (6 bases). V lost 6 bases and J 10 bases, leaving 21 bases between the germline ends. The CDR3 length is 15 residues. CDR3 sequence reads: CASREPQGVSGKLFF. DNA of the CDR3: TGTGCCAGCAGAGAACCACAGGGCGTTTCGGGAAAACTGTTTTTT.

This clonotype was seen at least ten times. The chain carries TRBV7-2 and TRBJ1-2; 9 nucleotides match TRBD1. J gave up 3 bases and V 5 bases, and 4 bases lay outside the gene matches. CDR3 length: 14 residues. Per germline, CDR1 SGHTA and CDR2 FQGNSA. CDR3 in DNA: TGTGCCAGCAGCCTGACAGGGGGTTACTATGGCTACACCTTC. Amino acids: CASSLTGGYYGYTF.

This clonotype came up a few times. V is TRBV24-1 and J is TRBJ2-1; 10 positions match TRBD1. V lost 0 bases, J lost 10 bases, and 5 bases stayed unmatched. Germline V lookup: CDR1 KGHDR, CDR2 SFDVKD. The CDR3 loop spans 15 amino acids. CDR3 region: CATSDLERDRGEQFF. The CDR3 nucleotides read TGTGCCACCAGTGATTTGGAACGGGACAGGGGAGAGCAGTTCTTC.

This clonotype was detected only once. The rearrangement uses TRBV29-1 and TRBJ1-2, with 7 bases lining up with TRBD1. The V gene's germline CDR1 is SQVTM and CDR2 ANQGSEA. The CDR3 totals 12 residues. CDR3 loop: CSSDRWAYGYTF. The DNA for the CDR3 is TGCAGTTCGGACAGGTGGGCCTATGGCTACACCTTC.

Worth noting for this clonotype: Its ends do not fully match the called genes, so a read error is possible. The chain couples TRBV9 to TRBJ2-5; TRBD2 is a possible D gene (5 bases). The CDR3 length is 16 residues. The germline gives CDR1 SGDLS, CDR2 YYNGEE. CDR3: CAISSGMRTDQETQYF. The CDR3 coding sequence is TGTGCCATCAGCTCGGGAATGCGGACCGACCAAGAGACCCAGTACTTC.

There are many counts of this clonotype. This chain links TRBV14 with TRBJ1-2; 8 bases agree with TRBD1. Germline V CDR1 and CDR2: SGHDN, FVKESK. CDR3 length: 17 residues. V trimming: 4 bases; J trimming: 0 bases; junction bases outside the gene matches: 10. The CDR3 is CASSPRTGNPSNYGYTF. The CDR3 region has the DNA TGTGCCAGCAGCCCTCGGACAGGGAATCCGTCTAACTATGGCTACACCTTC.

The DNA for the CDR3 is TGTGCCAGCAGCTCGCGGGGGATTCCCTACGAGCAGTACTTC. It specifies CASSSRGIPYEQYF. The chain joins TRBV9 to TRBJ2-7; 7 bases are shared with TRBD2. The CDR3 extends over 14 amino acids. In germline, CDR1 is SGDLS, CDR2 YYNGEE. The V gene end was trimmed by 4 bases and the J gene end by 2 bases; junction bases not matched to a gene: 6. Drawing the rest from reference TRBV9 and TRBJ2-7, the complete variable domain is DSGVTQTPKHLITATGQRVTLRCSPRSGDLSVYWYQQSLDQGLQFLIQYYNGEERAKGNILERFSAQQFPDLHSELNLSSLELGDSALYFCASSSRGIPYEQYFGPGTRLTVT.

The V gene is TRBV20-1, the J gene TRBJ2-6; 7 nucleotides agree with TRBD1. CDR1 is DFQATT, CDR2 SNEGSKA, per germline (reference sequence). The CDR3 extends over 18 amino acids. V lost 6 bases, J lost 4 bases, and 18 bases stayed unmatched. The CDR3 region has the DNA TGCAGTGCCAGCAGCCCAGGGGGTTTCACCGGCGGGGCCAACGTCCTGACTTTC. Amino acids: CSASSPGGFTGGANVLTF.